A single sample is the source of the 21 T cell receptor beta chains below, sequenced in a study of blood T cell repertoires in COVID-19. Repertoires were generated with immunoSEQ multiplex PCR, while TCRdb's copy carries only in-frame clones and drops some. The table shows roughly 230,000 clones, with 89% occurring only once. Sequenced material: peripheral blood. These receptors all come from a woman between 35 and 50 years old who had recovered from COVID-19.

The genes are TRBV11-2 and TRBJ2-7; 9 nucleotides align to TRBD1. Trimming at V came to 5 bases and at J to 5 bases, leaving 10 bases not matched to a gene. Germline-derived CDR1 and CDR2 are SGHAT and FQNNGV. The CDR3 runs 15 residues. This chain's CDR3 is CASSEYRGLGDEQYF. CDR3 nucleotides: TGTGCCAGCAGCGAATACAGGGGGCTGGGGGACGAGCAGTACTTC.

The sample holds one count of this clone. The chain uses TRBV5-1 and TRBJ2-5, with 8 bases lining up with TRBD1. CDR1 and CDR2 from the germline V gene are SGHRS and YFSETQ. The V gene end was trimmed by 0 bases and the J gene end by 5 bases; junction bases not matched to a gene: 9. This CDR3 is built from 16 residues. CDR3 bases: TGCGCCAGCAGCTTGGGTCGGTCAGGGGGCGTTGAGACCCAGTACTTC. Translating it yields CASSLGRSGGVETQYF.

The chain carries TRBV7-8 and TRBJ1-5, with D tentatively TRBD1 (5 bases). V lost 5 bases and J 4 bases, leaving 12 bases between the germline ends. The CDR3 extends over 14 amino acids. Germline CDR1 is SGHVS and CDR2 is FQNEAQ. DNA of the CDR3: TGTGCCAGCAGCCACCGAGACAGAAATCAGCCCCAGCATTTT. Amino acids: CASSHRDRNQPQHF.

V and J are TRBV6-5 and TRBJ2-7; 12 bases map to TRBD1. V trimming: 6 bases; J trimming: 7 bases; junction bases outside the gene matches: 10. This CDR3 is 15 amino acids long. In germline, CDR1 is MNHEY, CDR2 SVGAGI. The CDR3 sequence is CASSLPGQGAGEQYF. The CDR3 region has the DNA TGTGCCAGCAGCCTCCCGGGACAGGGGGCTGGTGAGCAGTACTTC.

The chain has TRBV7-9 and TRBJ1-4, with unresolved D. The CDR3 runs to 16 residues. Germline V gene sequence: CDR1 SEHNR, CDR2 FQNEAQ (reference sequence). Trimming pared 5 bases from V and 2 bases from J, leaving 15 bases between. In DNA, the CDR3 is TGTGCCAGCAGCCCTAGCTACGGAGGGACTAATGAAAAACTGTTTTTT. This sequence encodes CASSPSYGGTNEKLFF.

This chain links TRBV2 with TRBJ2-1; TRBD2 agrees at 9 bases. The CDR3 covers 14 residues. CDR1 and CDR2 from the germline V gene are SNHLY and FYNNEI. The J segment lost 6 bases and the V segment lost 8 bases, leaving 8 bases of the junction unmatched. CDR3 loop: CASAAREGRNEQFF. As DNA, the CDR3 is TGTGCCAGCGCCGCGCGGGAGGGCCGCAATGAGCAGTTCTTC.

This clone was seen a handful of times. DNA of the CDR3: TGTGCCAGCAGCGTAGAGGGAACCGGGGGACGGGAGACCCAGTACTTC. Its translation: CASSVEGTGGRETQYF. V gene TRBV9 combines with J gene TRBJ2-5, with D possibly matching TRBD2 (6 bases). V lost 0 bases and J lost 5, with 17 bases in between. Per the germline V gene, CDR1 is SGDLS and CDR2 is YYNGEE. The CDR3 loop spans 16 amino acids.

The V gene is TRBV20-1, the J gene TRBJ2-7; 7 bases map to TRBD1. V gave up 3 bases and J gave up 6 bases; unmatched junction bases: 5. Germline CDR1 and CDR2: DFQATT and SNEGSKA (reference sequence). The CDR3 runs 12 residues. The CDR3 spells CSASIDRVEQYF. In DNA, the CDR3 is TGCAGTGCTAGTATCGACAGGGTCGAGCAGTACTTC.

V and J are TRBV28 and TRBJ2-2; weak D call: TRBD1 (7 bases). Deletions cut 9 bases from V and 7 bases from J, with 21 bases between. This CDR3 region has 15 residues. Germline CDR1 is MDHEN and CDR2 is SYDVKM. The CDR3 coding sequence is TGTGCCAGTTGCGGGACAGTCCTGATCGGCGGGGAGCTGTTTTTT. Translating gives CASCGTVLIGGELFF.

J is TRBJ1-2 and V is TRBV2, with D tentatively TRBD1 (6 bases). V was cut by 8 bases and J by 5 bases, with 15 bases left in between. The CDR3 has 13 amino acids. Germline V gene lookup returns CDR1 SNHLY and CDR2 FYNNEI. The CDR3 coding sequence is TGTGCCAGCGCCCAGGACAGAGGTTATGGCTACACCTTC. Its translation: CASAQDRGYGYTF.

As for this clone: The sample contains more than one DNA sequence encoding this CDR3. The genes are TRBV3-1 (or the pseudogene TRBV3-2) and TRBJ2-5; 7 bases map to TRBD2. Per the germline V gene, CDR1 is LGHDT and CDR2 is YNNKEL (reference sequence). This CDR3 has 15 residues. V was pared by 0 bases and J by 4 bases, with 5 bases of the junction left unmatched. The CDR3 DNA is TGTGCCAGCAGCCAAGATGGTTTAGCGGGAGAGACCCAGTACTTC. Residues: CASSQDGLAGETQYF.

CDR3 coding DNA: TGTGCCAGTAGTATCTCCCCACAGCTGCCCTACAATGAGCAGTTCTTC. The encoded protein is CASSISPQLPYNEQFF. The rearrangement uses TRBV19 and TRBJ2-1; D is ambiguous. The CDR3 sequence is 16 residues long. The germline V gene encodes CDR1 LNHDA and CDR2 SQIVND (reference sequence). V lost 3 bases, J lost 2 bases, and 14 bases lay in between. Using reference TRBV19 and TRBJ2-1 for the parts outside the CDR3, the full variable domain is DGGITQSPKYLFRKEGQNVTLSCEQNLNHDAMYWYRQDPGQGLRLIYYSQIVNDFQKGDIAEGYSVSREKKESFPLTVTSAQKNPTAFYLCASSISPQLPYNEQFFGPGTRLTVL.

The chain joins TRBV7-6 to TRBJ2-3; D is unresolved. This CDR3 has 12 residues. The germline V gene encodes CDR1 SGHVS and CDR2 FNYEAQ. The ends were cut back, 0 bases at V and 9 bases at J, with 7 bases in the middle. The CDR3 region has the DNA TGTGCCAGCAGCTTAGCGGTGGGCACGCAGTATTTT. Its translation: CASSLAVGTQYF.

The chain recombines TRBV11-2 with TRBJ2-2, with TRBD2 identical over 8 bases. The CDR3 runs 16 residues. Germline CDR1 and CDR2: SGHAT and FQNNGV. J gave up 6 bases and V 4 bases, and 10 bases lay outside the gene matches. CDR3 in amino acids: CASSSPPGLVAGELFF. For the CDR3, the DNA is TGTGCCAGCAGCTCCCCTCCGGGACTAGTGGCCGGGGAGCTGTTTTTT. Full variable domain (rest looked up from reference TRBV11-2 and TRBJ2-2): EAGVAQSPRYKIIEKRQSVAFWCNPISGHATLYWYQQILGQGPKLLIQFQNNGVVDDSQLPKDRFSAERLKGVDSTLKIQPAKLEDSAVYLCASSSPPGLVAGELFFGEGSRLTVL.

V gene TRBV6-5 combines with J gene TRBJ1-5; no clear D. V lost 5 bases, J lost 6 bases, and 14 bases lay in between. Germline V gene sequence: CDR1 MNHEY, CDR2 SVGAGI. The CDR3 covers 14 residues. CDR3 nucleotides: TGTGCCAGCAGTCTTAGAGAGGTAGCTCAGCCCCAGCATTTT. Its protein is CASSLREVAQPQHF.

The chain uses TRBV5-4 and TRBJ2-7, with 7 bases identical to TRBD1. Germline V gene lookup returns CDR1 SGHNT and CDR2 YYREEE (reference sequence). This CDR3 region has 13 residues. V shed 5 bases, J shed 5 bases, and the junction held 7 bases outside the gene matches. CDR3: CASSPTGSNEQYF. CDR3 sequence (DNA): TGTGCCAGCAGTCCGACAGGGTCCAACGAGCAGTACTTC. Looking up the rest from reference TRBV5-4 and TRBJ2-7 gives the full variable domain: ETGVTQSPTHLIKTRGQQVTLRCSSQSGHNTVSWYQQALGQGPQFIFQYYREEENGRGNFPPRFSGLQFPNYSSELNVNALELDDSALYLCASSPTGSNEQYFGPGTRLTVT.

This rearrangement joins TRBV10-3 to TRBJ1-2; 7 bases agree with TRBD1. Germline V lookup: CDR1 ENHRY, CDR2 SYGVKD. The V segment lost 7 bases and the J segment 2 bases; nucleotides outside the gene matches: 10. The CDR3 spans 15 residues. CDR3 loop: CAITPRTGPNYGYTF. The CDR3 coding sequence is TGTGCCATCACCCCACGGACAGGTCCAAACTATGGCTACACCTTC.

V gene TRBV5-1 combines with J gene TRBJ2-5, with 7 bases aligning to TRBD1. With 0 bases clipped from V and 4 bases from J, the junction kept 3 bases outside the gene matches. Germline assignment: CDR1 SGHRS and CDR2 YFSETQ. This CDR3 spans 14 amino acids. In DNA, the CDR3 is TGCGCCAGCAGCTTGGTTCAGGGGGTAGAGACCCAGTACTTC. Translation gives CASSLVQGVETQYF. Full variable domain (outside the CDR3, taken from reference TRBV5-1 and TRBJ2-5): KAGVTQTPRYLIKTRGQQVTLSCSPISGHRSVSWYQQTPGQGLQFLFEYFSETQRNKGNFPGRFSGRQFSNSRSEMNVSTLELGDSALYLCASSLVQGVETQYFGPGTRLLVL.

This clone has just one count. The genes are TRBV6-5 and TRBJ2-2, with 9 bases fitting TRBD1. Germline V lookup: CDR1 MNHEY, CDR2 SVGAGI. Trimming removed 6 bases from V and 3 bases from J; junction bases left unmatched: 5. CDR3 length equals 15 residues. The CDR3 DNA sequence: TGTGCCAGCAGCCCCGGGACAGGGTACACCGGGGAGCTGTTTTTT. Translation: CASSPGTGYTGELFF.

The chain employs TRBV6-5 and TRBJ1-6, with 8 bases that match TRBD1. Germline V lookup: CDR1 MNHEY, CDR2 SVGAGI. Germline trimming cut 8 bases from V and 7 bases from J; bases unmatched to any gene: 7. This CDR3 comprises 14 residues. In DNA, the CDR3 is TGTGCCAGCCCGCCGGACAGGGACAATTCACCCCTCCACTTT. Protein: CASPPDRDNSPLHF.

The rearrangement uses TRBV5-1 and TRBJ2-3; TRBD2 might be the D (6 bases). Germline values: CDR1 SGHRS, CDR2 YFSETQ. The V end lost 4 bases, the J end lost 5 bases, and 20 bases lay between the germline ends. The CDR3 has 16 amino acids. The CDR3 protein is CASSPTGHPGVDTQYF. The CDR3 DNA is TGCGCCAGCAGCCCCACAGGTCATCCGGGAGTAGATACGCAGTATTTT.